This T cell receptor beta chain was observed in a study of T cell responses to AZD1222 COVID-19 vaccine. With regard to this clone: Its antigen remains unknown.

Regarding the study as a whole: It should be noted that donors were predominantly white British and more often female, and clonal diversity was possibly underestimated. It was only after the peak T cell response that any repertoires were sampled.

Assay used: immunoSEQ multiplex PCR; TCRdb lists only in-frame clones, some missing. The table has around 99,000 clones, 92% seen once; the top ten hold roughly 8.7%. This clonotype originated in an adult who received the AZD1222 COVID-19 vaccine. Specimen: peripheral blood, collected 28 days after the second AZD1222 dose.

CDR3 bases: TGTGCCAGCAGCCGACAGGGGGCGGCTGGAAACACCATATATTTT. Protein sequence: CASSRQGAAGNTIYF. The rearrangement uses TRBV6-5 and TRBJ1-3; TRBD1 agrees at 10 bases. There are 15 residues in the CDR3. Germline V CDR1 and CDR2: MNHEY, SVGAGI. J lost 2 bases, V lost 6 bases, and 4 bases had no gene match.